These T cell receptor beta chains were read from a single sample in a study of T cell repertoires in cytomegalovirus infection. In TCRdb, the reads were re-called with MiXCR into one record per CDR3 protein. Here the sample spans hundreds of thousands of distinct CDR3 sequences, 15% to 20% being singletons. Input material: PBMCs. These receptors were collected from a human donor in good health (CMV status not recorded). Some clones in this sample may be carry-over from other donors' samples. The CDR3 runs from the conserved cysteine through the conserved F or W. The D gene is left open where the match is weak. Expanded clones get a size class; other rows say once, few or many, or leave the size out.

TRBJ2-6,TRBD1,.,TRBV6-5,CASSSVRDRGLGANVLTF,TGTGCCAGCAGCTCCGTCCGGGACAGGGGGCTTGGGGCCAACGTCCTGACTTTC
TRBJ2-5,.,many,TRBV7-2,CASSGSGLQETQYF,TGTGCCAGCAGCGGATCGGGACTTCAAGAGACCCAGTACTTC
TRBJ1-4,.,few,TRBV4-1,CASSQVRGDEKLFF,TGCGCCAGCAGCCAAGTAAGGGGGGACGAAAAACTGTTTTTT
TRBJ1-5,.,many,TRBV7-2,CASSFPGSNQPQHF,TGTGCCAGCAGCTTCCCAGGGAGCAATCAGCCCCAGCATTTT
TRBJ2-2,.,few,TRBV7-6,CASSLFESGELFF,TGTGCCAGCAGCTTGTTCGAGTCCGGGGAGCTGTTTTTT
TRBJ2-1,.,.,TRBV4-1,CASSQGPGRDLYNEQFF,TGCGCCAGCAGCCAAGGGCCCGGGCGCGACCTCTACAATGAGCAGTTCTTC
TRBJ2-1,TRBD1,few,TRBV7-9,CASSDRQGVWDNEQFF,TGTGCCAGCAGCGACCGACAGGGAGTTTGGGACAATGAGCAGTTCTTC
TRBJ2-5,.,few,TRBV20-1,CSARDLLGETQYF,TGCAGTGCTAGAGATCTCCTGGGAGAGACCCAGTACTTC
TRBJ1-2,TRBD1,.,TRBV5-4,CASSRDRGPPTF,TGTGCCAGCAGCAGGGACAGGGGTCCCCCCACCTTC
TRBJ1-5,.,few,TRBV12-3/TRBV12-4,CASSFGGRGSQPQHF,TGTGCCAGCAGTTTCGGGGGGCGCGGCAGTCAGCCCCAGCATTTT
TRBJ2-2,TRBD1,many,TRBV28,CASSWAGTGALWELFF,TGTGCCAGCAGTTGGGCCGGGACAGGGGCGCTTTGGGAGCTGTTTTTT
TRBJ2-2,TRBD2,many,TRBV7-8,CASSTSSGANTGELFF,TGTGCCAGCAGCACCTCTAGCGGGGCAAACACCGGGGAGCTGTTTTTT
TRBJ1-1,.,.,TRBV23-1,CASSLRTETNTEAFF,TGCGCCAGCAGCCTTAGGACAGAGACGAACACTGAAGCTTTCTTT
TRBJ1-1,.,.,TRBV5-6,CASSVQGGKAFF,TGTGCCAGCAGCGTACAGGGAGGAAAAGCTTTCTTT
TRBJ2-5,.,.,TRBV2,CASSVTAGAFETQYF,TGTGCCAGCAGTGTGACGGCTGGGGCTTTTGAGACCCAGTACTTC
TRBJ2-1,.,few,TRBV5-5,CASSLGQGGINEQFF,TGTGCCAGCAGCTTGGGTCAGGGGGGTATCAATGAGCAGTTCTTC
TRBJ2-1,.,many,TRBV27,CASSFQAPGYNEQFF,TGTGCCAGCAGTTTCCAGGCCCCTGGGTACAATGAGCAGTTCTTC
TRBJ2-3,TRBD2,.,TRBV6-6,CATSGLAGGPTDTQYF,TGTGCCACCTCGGGACTAGCGGGAGGGCCGACAGATACGCAGTATTTT
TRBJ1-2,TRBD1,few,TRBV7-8,CASSLRPGGSNYGYTF,TGTGCCAGCAGCTTGCGGCCAGGGGGTTCAAACTATGGCTACACCTTC
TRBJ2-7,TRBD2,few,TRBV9,CASSPSGTPLYEQYF,TGTGCCAGCAGCCCTAGCGGGACCCCGCTCTACGAGCAGTACTTC
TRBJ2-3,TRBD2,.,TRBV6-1,CASTQFRTSGTDTQYF,TGTGCCAGCACCCAATTCCGGACTAGCGGAACAGATACGCAGTATTTT
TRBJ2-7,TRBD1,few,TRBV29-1,CSVGGTGISYEQYF,TGCAGCGTTGGGGGGACAGGTATCTCGTACGAGCAGTACTTC
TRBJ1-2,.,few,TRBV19,CASSQGSANYGYTF,TGTGCCAGCTCACAGGGATCCGCTAACTATGGCTACACCTTC
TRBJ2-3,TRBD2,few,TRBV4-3,CASSLGTSGYNTQYF,TGCGCCAGCAGCCTTGGGACTAGCGGGTATAATACGCAGTATTTT
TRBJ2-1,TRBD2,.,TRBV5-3,CASSLKASGRAEQFF,TGTGCCAGCAGCTTGAAGGCTAGCGGGAGGGCTGAGCAGTTCTTC
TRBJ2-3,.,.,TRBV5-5,CASSLGDSRDTQYF,TGTGCCAGCAGCTTGGGGGATAGCAGGGATACGCAGTATTTT
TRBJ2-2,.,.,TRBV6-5,CASSYSSDTGELFF,TGTGCCAGCAGTTACTCGAGTGACACCGGGGAGCTGTTTTTT
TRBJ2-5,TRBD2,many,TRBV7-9,CASSSTSKAGTQYF,TGTGCCAGCAGTTCGACTAGCAAGGCAGGGACCCAGTACTTC
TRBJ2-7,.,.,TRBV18,CASSPSLTYEQYF,TGTGCCAGCTCACCGTCTCTTACCTACGAGCAGTACTTC
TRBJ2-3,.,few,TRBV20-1,CSARDASFRGTDTQYF,TGCAGTGCTAGAGACGCCAGTTTTAGAGGGACAGATACGCAGTATTTT
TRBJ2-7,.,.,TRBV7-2,CASSLIGNEQYF,TGTGCCAGCAGCTTAATTGGCAACGAGCAGTACTTC
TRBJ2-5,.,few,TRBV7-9,CASSQRDVWTGGETQYF,TGTGCCAGCAGTCAACGGGACGTCTGGACAGGAGGGGAGACCCAGTACTTC
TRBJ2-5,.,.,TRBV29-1,CSVVRAGKVTQYF,TGCAGCGTTGTGCGTGCGGGGAAGGTGACCCAGTACTTC
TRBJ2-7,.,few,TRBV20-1,CSARVPGRVAYEQYF,TGCAGTGCTAGAGTTCCCGGCAGGGTCGCCTACGAGCAGTACTTC
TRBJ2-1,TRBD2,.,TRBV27,CASRGGGLTYNEQFF,TGTGCCAGCAGGGGGGGAGGGTTAACCTACAATGAGCAGTTCTTC
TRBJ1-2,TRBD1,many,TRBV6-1,CASSFQTGTIYGYTF,TGTGCCAGCAGTTTCCAGACAGGGACGATTTATGGCTACACCTTC
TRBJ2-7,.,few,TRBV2,CASSDRVRSSYEQYF,TGTGCCAGCAGTGATCGGGTCAGAAGCTCCTACGAGCAGTACTTC
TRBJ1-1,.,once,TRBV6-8,CASHRVLNTEAFF,TGTGCCAGCCACCGGGTCCTGAACACTGAAGCTTTCTTT
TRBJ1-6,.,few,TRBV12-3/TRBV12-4,CASSFASYNSPLHF,TGTGCCAGCAGTTTCGCGTCATACAATTCACCCCTCCACTTT
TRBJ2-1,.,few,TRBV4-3,CASSPNVGGSYNEQFF,TGCGCCAGCAGCCCGAACGTAGGGGGCTCCTACAATGAGCAGTTCTTC
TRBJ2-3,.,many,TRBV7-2,CASSESYSTDTQYF,TGTGCCAGCAGCGAATCGTATAGCACAGATACGCAGTATTTT
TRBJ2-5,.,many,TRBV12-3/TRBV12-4,CASSFSPSAQYF,TGTGCCAGCAGTTTTTCTCCTAGCGCCCAGTACTTC
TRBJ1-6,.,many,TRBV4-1,CASSQEGGRNSPLHF,TGCGCCAGCAGCCAAGAAGGGGGGAGGAATTCACCCCTCCACTTT